The source of this T cell receptor beta chain is a study of T-cell memory formation after mild COVID-19. Study at large: TCR clusters mostly belonged to single donors.

5'RACE with constant-segment primers built TCRalpha and TCRbeta cDNA libraries with UMIs. TCRdb re-analysed the 5' RACE reads in MiXCR, keeping a single row per CDR3 protein. The sample has 98,000 or so distinct CDR3 sequences, 18% seen once. This clonotype has more than one count but fewer than ten. Its antigen remains unknown. Findings and limits, study-wide: Among clones contracting day 15 to 85, CD4/CD8 was balanced, whereas later expanders leaned CD4+.

The CDR3 consists of 13 residues. CDR1 ENHRY and CDR2 SYGVKD come from the germline V gene. V lost 4 bases and J 2 bases, leaving 8 bases between the germline ends. The source of this sequence is a man younger than 35 who had mild COVID-19 (a few samples of this study predate the infection). Cell type and time point are not known. This rearrangement joins TRBV10-3 to TRBJ2-5, with D maybe TRBD2 (6 bases). What was sequenced was PBMCs or a T cell subset sorted from them (not recorded which). CDR3 sequence: CAISGGLQETQYF. DNA for the CDR3: TGTGCCATCAGTGGGGGACTTCAAGAGACCCAGTACTTC.